Shown below are 29 T cell receptor beta chains from a single sample sequenced in a study of T cell repertoires in cytomegalovirus infection. Using its own MiXCR run on the reads, TCRdb lists one record per CDR3 protein. The sample shows approximately 320,000 distinct CDR3 sequences, more than 9% of them seen only once. The sequencing sample was made of PBMCs. These receptors originate from a human donor in good health (CMV status not recorded). Some clones in this sample may be carry-over from other donors' samples.

This clonotype has at least ten counts. The chain links TRBV7-2 to TRBJ2-4; 10 positions agree with TRBD1. V shed 3 bases, J shed 7 bases, and the junction held 18 bases outside the gene matches. The CDR3 is 19 amino acids. CDR1 is SGHTA, CDR2 FQGNSA, per germline. The CDR3 DNA reads TGTGCCAGCAGCTTGAGAGTCTCGGCCGGGACAGGGGTCGGGAACATTCAGTACTTC. It is translated as CASSLRVSAGTGVGNIQYF. The full variable domain, rest sourced from reference TRBV7-2 and TRBJ2-4, is GAGVSQSPSNKVTEKGKDVELRCDPISGHTALYWYRQSLGQGLEFLIYFQGNSAPDKSGLPSDRFSAERTGGSVSTLTIQRTQQEDSAVYLCASSLRVSAGTGVGNIQYFGAGTRLSVL.

The CDR3 here is CASSPFMQAGGDEQFF. As DNA, the CDR3 is TGTGCCAGCAGCCCCTTTATGCAGGCTGGCGGGGATGAGCAGTTCTTC. V gene TRBV5-4 combines with J gene TRBJ2-1; tentatively, D is TRBD2 (6 bases). Germline V gene sequence: CDR1 SGHNT, CDR2 YYREEE (reference sequence). The CDR3 covers 16 residues. The V gene lost 4 bases and the J gene lost 8 bases, with 22 bases spanning the gap. The entire variable domain, with the rest obtained from reference TRBV5-4 and TRBJ2-1, is as follows: ETGVTQSPTHLIKTRGQQVTLRCSSQSGHNTVSWYQQALGQGPQFIFQYYREEENGRGNFPPRFSGLQFPNYSSELNVNALELDDSALYLCASSPFMQAGGDEQFFGPGTRLTVL.

At least ten counts were recorded for this clonotype. V and J are TRBV7-3 and TRBJ1-1; D remains ambiguous. The CDR3 contains 15 residues. V gave up 2 bases and J gave up 0 bases, with 10 bases separating them. Germline CDR1 SGHTA, CDR2 FQGTGA. CDR3 coding DNA: TGTGCCAGCAGCTTATTGCCTACAATGAACACTGAAGCTTTCTTT. It yields the protein CASSLLPTMNTEAFF.

The sample holds many counts of this clonotype. The chain links TRBV12-3 or TRBV12-4 to TRBJ2-7; no firm D call. The CDR3 sequence is 13 residues long. Trimming pared 0 bases from V and 6 bases from J, leaving 9 bases between. The CDR3 here is CASSLAPNPEQYF. The CDR3 nucleotides read TGTGCCAGCAGTTTAGCCCCCAACCCCGAGCAGTACTTC.

The rearrangement links TRBV5-1 to TRBJ2-7; 7 bases agree with TRBD2. The trim removed 4 bases at V and 2 bases at J, leaving 9 bases unmatched. The CDR3 consists of 15 residues. Looked up from germline, CDR1 is SGHRS and CDR2 is YFSETQ. The DNA for the CDR3 is TGCGCCAGCAGCATCACCTGGGGGGGGACCTACGAGCAGTACTTC. Protein product: CASSITWGGTYEQYF.

CDR3 in amino acids: CASSPMAGIVSPLHF. CDR3 coding DNA: TGTGCCAGCAGTCCTATGGCAGGGATTGTTTCACCCCTCCACTTT. The rearrangement uses TRBV12-3 or TRBV12-4 and TRBJ1-6; possible D gene TRBD1, 5 bases. The CDR3 contains 15 residues. Deletions cut 5 bases from V and 9 bases from J, with 17 bases between.

The V gene is TRBV7-2, the J gene TRBJ1-6; D ambiguous. The V gene's germline CDR1 is SGHTA and CDR2 FQGNSA. Trimming took off 1 base at V and 8 bases at J, with 15 bases between the two ends. The CDR3 covers 16 residues. The CDR3 reads CASSLGLRAKDSPLHF. The CDR3 bases are TGTGCCAGCAGCTTAGGGCTCCGGGCCAAAGATTCACCCCTCCACTTT.

This clonotype was observed a few times. V and J are TRBV6-2 or TRBV6-3 and TRBJ2-7; maybe TRBD2 (5 bases). The germline V gene encodes CDR1 MNHEY and CDR2 SVGEGT. With 6 bases removed from V and 3 bases from J, the gap between germline ends came to 21 bases. The CDR3 loop spans 16 amino acids. CDR3 region: CASRDPGPHEGYEQYF. In nucleotides, the CDR3 is TGTGCCAGCAGGGATCCCGGGCCGCATGAGGGCTACGAGCAGTACTTC.

This clonotype was counted many times. The chain recombines TRBV7-8 with TRBJ2-5, with 9 positions matching TRBD2. V shed 3 bases and J 5 bases; nucleotides not matched to a gene: 7. Germline CDR1 and CDR2: SGHVS and FQNEAQ. The CDR3 loop spans 15 amino acids. Written as DNA, the CDR3 is TGTGCCAGCAGCTTGTTAGCGGGGGAAAGGGAGACCCAGTACTTC. This translates into CASSLLAGERETQYF.

This clonotype is large in the sample. The chain recombines TRBV7-8 with TRBJ2-7; D might be TRBD1 (6 bases). Germline CDR1 SGHVS, CDR2 FQNEAQ. The V end was cut by 3 bases, the J end by 5 bases, with 14 bases between. There are 14 residues in the CDR3. CDR3 region: CASSFDRPGDEQYF. Written as DNA, the CDR3 is TGTGCCAGCAGCTTCGACAGGCCCGGGGACGAGCAGTACTTC.

The chain couples TRBV6-5 to TRBJ1-1, with D possibly matching TRBD1 (5 bases). Germline values: CDR1 MNHEY, CDR2 SVGAGI. CDR3 length equals 13 residues. Trimming removed 5 bases from V and 4 bases from J, with 11 bases in between. CDR3 sequence reads: CASSEGAVTEAFF. The CDR3 DNA sequence: TGTGCCAGCAGTGAAGGGGCAGTCACTGAAGCTTTCTTT.

This clonotype was counted a few times. The chain is built from TRBV19 and TRBJ1-1; D might be TRBD1 (6 bases). This CDR3 has 14 amino acids. The V and J ends lost 1 base and 5 bases respectively, with 11 bases between them. Germline V lookup: CDR1 LNHDA, CDR2 SQIVND (reference sequence). The CDR3 loop reads CASSIATGRTEAFF. The CDR3 DNA follows: TGTGCCAGTAGTATAGCTACAGGGCGGACTGAAGCTTTCTTT. Using reference TRBV19 and TRBJ1-1 for the parts outside the CDR3, the full variable domain is DGGITQSPKYLFRKEGQNVTLSCEQNLNHDAMYWYRQDPGQGLRLIYYSQIVNDFQKGDIAEGYSVSREKKESFPLTVTSAQKNPTAFYLCASSIATGRTEAFFGQGTRLTVV.

The chain combines TRBV29-1 with TRBJ1-1, with D possibly matching TRBD1 (6 bases). V was shortened by 7 bases and J by 10 bases, with 28 bases between the two germline ends. CDR1 is SQVTM and CDR2 is ANQGSEA in the germline V gene. The CDR3 length is 15 residues. CDR3 sequence reads: CSASFRGRMKGGAFF. The CDR3 nucleotides are TGCAGCGCCTCATTCCGAGGACGGATGAAAGGGGGAGCTTTCTTT.

There are many counts of this clonotype. The V gene is TRBV7-6, the J gene TRBJ2-1, with D perhaps TRBD2 (5 bases). The V end lost 5 bases, the J end lost 0 bases, and 17 bases lay between the germline ends. This CDR3 contains 17 residues. Germline CDR1 reads SGHVS; CDR2 reads FNYEAQ. The CDR3 loop reads CASSIGLGLSSYNEQFF. The CDR3 DNA reads as TGTGCCAGCAGCATCGGACTGGGTCTGAGCTCCTACAATGAGCAGTTCTTC.

This clonotype was counted ten times or more. The chain couples TRBV12-3 or TRBV12-4 to TRBJ2-5; 11 bases line up with TRBD2. The CDR3 extends over 15 amino acids. J was trimmed by 1 base and V by 6 bases; bases with no gene match: 4. The CDR3 nucleotides are TGTGCCAGCAGATCACTAGCGGGAGCCCAAGAGACCCAGTACTTC. It specifies CASRSLAGAQETQYF.

This clonotype occurred many times. The chain employs TRBV7-8 and TRBJ1-3, with 10 bases identical to TRBD1. Per germline, CDR1 SGHVS and CDR2 FQNEAQ. Losses at the gene ends were 5 bases for V and 4 bases for J; bases not matched to a gene: 20. The CDR3 has 20 residues. The CDR3 here is CASSTTAHRYDRGLGNTIYF. In DNA form, the CDR3 reads TGTGCCAGCAGCACGACGGCGCATCGATATGACAGGGGGCTAGGAAACACCATATATTTT.

This clonotype was observed at least ten times. V usage is TRBV7-6 and J usage is TRBJ2-7; 9 nucleotides line up with TRBD1. The CDR3 length is 16 residues. Per the germline V gene, CDR1 is SGHVS and CDR2 is FNYEAQ. The V and J ends lost 1 base and 2 bases, in that order; junction bases with no gene match: 6. The CDR3 here is CASSLEGGQGTYEQYF. As DNA, the CDR3 is TGTGCCAGCAGCTTAGAGGGGGGACAGGGAACCTACGAGCAGTACTTC.

This clonotype was seen a handful of times. This chain joins TRBV20-1 and TRBJ2-5, with 12 bases matching TRBD2. The trim removed 6 bases at V and 3 bases at J, leaving 5 bases unmatched. From germline, CDR1 is DFQATT and CDR2 SNEGSKA (reference sequence). This CDR3 comprises 14 residues. This CDR3 reads CSAPRTSGKETQYF. CDR3 nucleotide sequence: TGCAGTGCCCCCCGGACTAGCGGGAAAGAGACCCAGTACTTC.

The rearrangement uses TRBV4-1 and TRBJ2-7; TRBD2 matches at 8 bases. The CDR3 is made up of 15 amino acids. J lost 3 bases, V lost 4 bases, and 8 bases had no gene match. Germline-derived CDR1 and CDR2 are MGHRA and YSYEKL. CDR3 sequence: CASSPTGTRGYEQYF. The DNA of the CDR3 is TGCGCCAGCAGCCCGACCGGGACTAGGGGCTACGAGCAGTACTTC.

The chain links TRBV12-3 or TRBV12-4 to TRBJ2-5; the D gene is possibly TRBD2 (6 bases). Trimming pared 5 bases from V and 2 bases from J, leaving 15 bases between. The CDR3 loop spans 15 amino acids. CDR3 loop: CASSDRLVRQETQYF. CDR3 coding DNA: TGTGCCAGCAGTGATCGACTAGTTAGGCAAGAGACCCAGTACTTC.

This clonotype has ten or more counts. The rearrangement joins TRBV7-2 to TRBJ1-2, with 10 bases aligning to TRBD1. J lost 6 bases, V lost 5 bases, and 3 bases had no gene match. The CDR3 totals 13 residues. Germline CDR1 reads SGHTA; CDR2 reads FQGNSA. CDR3 loop: CASSRDRGDGYTF. The CDR3 nucleotides are TGTGCCAGCAGCAGGGACAGGGGAGATGGCTACACCTTC.

This clonotype was found many times. The V and J genes are TRBV7-2 and TRBJ2-1, with TRBD2 matching 12 bases. There are 17 residues in the CDR3. Trimming took 5 bases from V and 10 from J; bases not matched to a gene: 15. Germline values: CDR1 SGHTA, CDR2 FQGNSA. The CDR3 coding sequence is TGTGCCAGCAGCCCCGTGGCTAGCGGGAGGGCCATAGGGGAGCAGTTCTTC. It yields the protein CASSPVASGRAIGEQFF.

This sequence joins TRBV20-1 and TRBJ1-2; unclear D gene. CDR1 DFQATT and CDR2 SNEGSKA come from the germline V gene (reference sequence). V was clipped by 1 base and J by 6 bases, with 9 bases between them. The CDR3 runs 12 residues. In DNA, the CDR3 is TGCAGTGCTAGAGGGTCTCGAGATGGCTACACCTTC. This codes for CSARGSRDGYTF.

The table lists this clonotype with many counts. The genes are TRBV7-2 and TRBJ2-2; 8 bases line up with TRBD1. V dropped 7 bases and J dropped 1; count of bases not matched to a gene: 11. CDR3 length equals 17 residues. Germline lookup yields CDR1 SGHTA and CDR2 FQGNSA. CDR3 in DNA: TGTGCCAGCACCTTGGACAGGGCAGCTCAGAACACCGGGGAGCTGTTTTTT. Amino acids: CASTLDRAAQNTGELFF.

This clonotype has ten or more counts. Here the CDR3 reads CASSEPGLPNYGYTF. As DNA, the CDR3 is TGTGCCAGCAGCGAACCGGGACTCCCTAACTATGGCTACACCTTC. This chain links TRBV5-6 with TRBJ1-2, with a tentative D call TRBD1 (5 bases). Germline V gene data show CDR1 as SGHDT and CDR2 as YYEEEE. The V gene lost 4 bases and the J gene lost 0 bases, with 13 bases spanning the gap. This CDR3 region has 15 residues.

The rearrangement joins TRBV6-4 to TRBJ2-1; 10 positions agree with TRBD2. V lost 4 bases to trimming and J lost 3 bases; unmatched junction nucleotides: 6. The CDR3 length is 16 residues. CDR1 and CDR2 (germline): MRHNA, SNTAGT. The CDR3 sequence: CASSVASGGLYNEQFF. CDR3 sequence (DNA): TGTGCCAGCAGTGTGGCTAGCGGGGGCCTCTACAATGAGCAGTTCTTC.

This clonotype was observed a handful of times. The rearrangement uses TRBV7-6 and TRBJ2-5; 8 bases match TRBD2. CDR1 SGHVS and CDR2 FNYEAQ come from the germline V gene. J lost 0 bases, V lost 6 bases, and 12 bases had no gene match. The CDR3 has 17 residues. CDR3 sequence (DNA): TGTGCCAGCAGTACTCCAGCGGGAGTGATGTACCAAGAGACCCAGTACTTC. Translating gives CASSTPAGVMYQETQYF.

This clonotype was detected only a few times. The DNA of the CDR3 is TGTGCCAGCAGTTACGGCGGCCCCTCCTACGAGCAGTACTTC. This translates into CASSYGGPSYEQYF. The gene calls are TRBV6-5 and TRBJ2-7; D call uncertain. Per the germline V gene, CDR1 is MNHEY and CDR2 is SVGAGI. Trimming removed 2 bases from V and 0 bases from J, with 8 bases in between. The CDR3 covers 14 residues.

This chain joins TRBV7-3 and TRBJ2-1; the match to TRBD2 covers 8 bases. The CDR3 has 15 residues. Germline V lookup: CDR1 SGHTA, CDR2 FQGTGA. Trimming cost V 2 bases and J 7 bases; bases outside gene matches: 7. The CDR3 sequence: CASSLWPGGRNEQFF. CDR3 nucleotides: TGTGCCAGCAGCTTATGGCCGGGGGGGCGTAATGAGCAGTTCTTC.